Given below is one TCR beta chain in context. The sample comes from a study of OX40 agonist ivuxolimab in advanced cancers. Study as a whole: Patients received intravenous ivuxolimab every 2 weeks at 0.01 to 10 mg/kg.

Measured with immunoSEQ multiplex PCR; TCRdb has only the in-frame clones, and not every one. Of more than 80,000 clones listed, about 86% are singletons. From germline, CDR1 is SGHNT and CDR2 YYREEE (reference sequence). This CDR3 is 14 amino acids long. V lost 3 bases and J lost 4; bases outside the gene matches: 3. This chain connects TRBV5-4 to TRBJ2-2; 7 bases map to TRBD1. The source is an adult with an advanced solid tumor such as melanoma, head and neck, liver or kidney cancer. The sequenced sample was CD4+ or CD8+ T cells sorted from blood, obtained in a trial of the OX40 agonist ivuxolimab. The CDR3 coding sequence is TGTGCCAGCAGCTCGGACAGGTTCACCGGGGAGCTGTTTTTT. It encodes CASSSDRFTGELFF.